This T cell receptor (beta chain) originates from a study of graft-versus-host responses after intestinal transplantation. This CDR3 contains 14 residues. Germline lookup yields CDR1 MNHNS and CDR2 SASEGT. The ends lost 10 bases at V and 7 bases at J; junction bases unmatched: 15. The method was immunoSEQ multiplex PCR; TCRdb's version includes in-frame clones alone and lacks a portion of them. The table lists 70,000 to 100,000 clones, around 90% of them singletons. In regard to this clone: Its antigen remains unknown.

The chain employs TRBV6-1 and TRBJ1-2, with 7 bases matching TRBD1. Sequencing was performed on unstimulated CD4+ T cells sorted from spleen or lymph node cells, taken before intestinal transplant. This sequence was found in a human donor who received an intestinal transplant. CDR3 coding DNA: TGTGCCACCTCTCAGACAGGGTATCGTCGTGGCTACACCTTC. Translating it yields CATSQTGYRRGYTF.